Listed below are T cell receptor beta chains from one sample, sequenced in a study of T cell responses to AZD1222 COVID-19 vaccine. Produced via immunoSEQ multiplex PCR; TCRdb's table is partial and in-frame only. Found here are approximately 85,000 clones, 80% to 90% of them singletons; the top ten hold 5% to 6.5%. The starting material was peripheral blood, obtained on day 0 of AZD1222 vaccination. The receptors derive from an adult in good health. CDR3s include the opening cysteine and the closing phenylalanine or tryptophan. D genes are given only for firm matches. Size tells how often a clone was seen (once, few, many) or the class of an expanded clone, and some rows leave it out.

>TRBJ1-2|.|14|.|TRBV6-5
CASSPVNGREGYTF
TGTGCCAGCAGTCCGGTCAACGGGAGAGAGGGCTACACCTTC
>TRBJ2-7|TRBD2|16|.|TRBV5-4
CASSLGLAGVPYEQYF
TGTGCCAGCAGCTTGGGCCTAGCGGGAGTGCCTTACGAGCAGTACTTC
>TRBJ2-2|TRBD2|15|.|TRBV7-8
CASSPLLAGSGELFF
TGTGCCAGCAGCCCACTACTAGCGGGGTCCGGGGAGCTGTTTTTT
>TRBJ1-1|.|13|.|TRBV4-2
CASSQEQGGVAFF
TGTGCCAGCAGCCAAGAACAGGGCGGGGTAGCTTTCTTT
>TRBJ1-6|.|14|once|TRBV3-1/TRBV3-2
CASSLRTDNSPLHF
TGTGCCAGCAGCCTGCGGACAGATAATTCACCCCTCCACTTT
>TRBJ2-1|.|11|.|TRBV11-3
CASSLTPEQFF
TGTGCCAGCAGCTTAACCCCCGAGCAGTTCTTC
>TRBJ1-1|.|11|.|TRBV28
CASSVNTEAFF
TGTGCCAGCAGCGTGAACACTGAAGCTTTCTTT
>TRBJ1-1|TRBD1|14|once|TRBV18
CASSSQGENTEAFF
TGTGCCAGCTCATCTCAGGGGGAGAACACTGAAGCTTTCTTT
>TRBJ1-5|.|12|.|TRBV19
CASTGAQQPQHF
TGTGCCAGTACTGGGGCCCAACAGCCCCAGCATTTT
>TRBJ1-4|.|14|once|TRBV7-9
CASVLGFTDEKLFF
TGTGCCAGCGTCCTCGGGTTTACCGATGAAAAACTGTTTTTT
>TRBJ2-1|.|14|.|TRBV2
CASSELILFNEQFF
TGTGCCAGCAGTGAACTAATCCTTTTCAATGAGCAGTTCTTC
>TRBJ1-2|TRBD1|14|.|TRBV5-1
CASSPGQGSYGYTF
TGCGCCAGCAGCCCAGGACAGGGCAGCTATGGCTACACCTTC
>TRBJ2-1|.|12|.|TRBV24-1
CATSAVDPEQFF
TGTGCCACCAGTGCCGTGGACCCTGAGCAGTTCTTC
>TRBJ2-3|.|14|.|TRBV10-2
CASSVNGGTDTQYF
TGCGCCAGCAGTGTTAACGGGGGCACAGATACGCAGTATTTT
>TRBJ2-5|.|13|.|TRBV4-2
CASSQDPVETQYF
TGTGCCAGCAGCCAAGATCCGGTAGAGACCCAGTACTTC
>TRBJ1-2|.|14|few|TRBV5-4
CASSLAGPSYGYTF
TGTGCCAGCAGCTTGGCGGGACCGAGCTATGGCTACACCTTC
>TRBJ2-3|TRBD2|15|.|TRBV7-6
CASSSSSGSTDTQYF
TGTGCCAGCAGCTCAAGTAGCGGGAGCACAGATACGCAGTATTTT
>TRBJ2-7|.|12|once|TRBV30
CAWSSQSREQYF
TGTGCCTGGAGTTCCCAGTCTCGCGAGCAGTACTTC
>TRBJ1-1|.|14|.|TRBV7-8
CASSPLRSRTEAFF
TGTGCCAGCAGCCCCTTGCGGTCCAGGACTGAAGCTTTCTTT
>TRBJ1-3|.|16|.|TRBV7-2
CASSLLGQSMGNTIYF
TGTGCCAGCAGCCTACTGGGTCAGTCGATGGGAAACACCATATATTTT
>TRBJ2-1|.|14|.|TRBV4-3
CASSLNGEDNEQFF
TGCGCCAGCAGCCTAAACGGGGAAGACAATGAGCAGTTCTTC
>TRBJ1-2|.|14|.|TRBV4-2
CASSQDRDMLGYTF
TGTGCCAGCAGCCAAGATCGGGATATGCTTGGCTACACCTTC
>TRBJ2-5|TRBD2|12|.|TRBV10-3
CAANSGGETQYF
TGTGCCGCCAACTCCGGGGGGGAGACCCAGTACTTC
>TRBJ1-5|.|13|.|TRBV6-2/TRBV6-3
CASSYLGNQPQHF
TGTGCCAGCAGTTACCTGGGGAATCAGCCCCAGCATTTT
>TRBJ1-1|.|12|.|TRBV5-6
CASTREYTEAFF
TGTGCCAGCACCCGGGAGTACACTGAAGCTTTCTTT
>TRBJ2-1|.|15|.|TRBV9
CASSLGLAEYNEQFF
TGTGCCAGCAGCCTAGGACTGGCCGAGTACAATGAGCAGTTCTTC
>TRBJ2-7|TRBD1|14|.|TRBV9
CASSTWDRPYEQYF
TGTGCCAGCAGCACCTGGGACAGGCCCTACGAGCAGTACTTC
>TRBJ2-3|.|14|.|TRBV7-6
CASGGLLGTDTQYF
TGTGCCAGCGGGGGGCTTCTCGGCACAGATACGCAGTATTTT
>TRBJ1-4|.|17|.|TRBV4-2
CASREGQTVATNEKLFF
TGTGCCAGCAGAGAAGGACAGACAGTTGCAACTAATGAAAAACTGTTTTTT
>TRBJ2-2|.|14|.|TRBV5-1
CASRTGTQHGELFF
TGCGCCAGCAGGACCGGGACACAACACGGGGAGCTGTTTTTT
>TRBJ1-2|TRBD1|13|.|TRBV5-4
CASSRDRDGGYTF
TGTGCCAGCAGCCGGGACAGGGACGGAGGCTACACCTTC
>TRBJ2-7|TRBD1|14|.|TRBV11-3
CASSLRDRVYEQYF
TGTGCCAGCAGCTTACGGGACAGAGTCTACGAGCAGTACTTC
>TRBJ1-6|.|14|.|TRBV3-1/TRBV3-2
CASSHRGGPSPLHF
TGTGCCAGCAGCCACCGGGGAGGGCCTTCACCCCTCCACTTT
>TRBJ2-7|.|13|few|TRBV28
CASSLGQGNEQYF
TGTGCCAGCAGTTTAGGTCAAGGGAACGAGCAGTACTTC
>TRBJ2-6|.|15|.|TRBV7-3
CASSFGSSGANVLTF
TGTGCCAGCAGCTTTGGGTCCTCTGGGGCCAACGTCCTGACTTTC
>TRBJ2-1|.|18|.|TRBV6-2/TRBV6-3
CASSYSSSRANTYNEQFF
TGTGCCAGCAGTTATTCTTCCTCGCGGGCGAATACCTACAATGAGCAGTTCTTC
>TRBJ1-2|TRBD1|12|.|TRBV2
CASLQGAYGYTF
TGTGCCAGCTTACAGGGGGCCTATGGCTACACCTTC
>TRBJ1-1|.|14|.|TRBV5-5
CASSLSSEPTEAFF
TGTGCCAGCAGCTTGAGTTCGGAACCCACTGAAGCTTTCTTT
>TRBJ1-4|.|13|.|TRBV10-3
CAISRDTGGKLFF
TGTGCCATCAGTCGGGACACTGGGGGAAAACTGTTTTTT
>TRBJ2-5|.|15|.|TRBV9
CASSLETSPQETQYF
TGTGCCAGCAGCCTAGAGACTAGTCCCCAAGAGACCCAGTACTTC
>TRBJ2-5|.|12|.|TRBV11-3
CASSLDRETQYF
TGTGCCAGCAGCTTAGATCGCGAGACCCAGTACTTC
>TRBJ2-1|TRBD2|15|.|TRBV6-5
CASSTLAGRLLEQFF
TGTGCCAGCAGTACCCTAGCGGGGAGGTTGCTTGAGCAGTTCTTC
>TRBJ1-5|.|16|few|TRBV21-1
CASSPQAPPFGQPQHF
TGTGCCAGCAGCCCCCAAGCCCCCCCGTTCGGTCAGCCCCAGCATTTT
>TRBJ1-5|TRBD1|11|once|TRBV12-3/TRBV12-4
CASSSTGAQHF
TGTGCCAGCAGTTCCACAGGGGCCCAGCATTTT
>TRBJ2-2|.|16|.|TRBV4-1
CASSQEGTPNTGELFF
TGCGCCAGCAGCCAAGAGGGGACACCGAACACCGGGGAGCTGTTTTTT
>TRBJ2-1|.|17|few|TRBV15
CATSRGIGLAAHGEQFF
TGTGCCACCAGCAGAGGGATTGGGCTAGCAGCTCACGGTGAGCAGTTCTTC
>TRBJ2-3|TRBD2|16|.|TRBV10-1
CASSEFGSGDTDTQYF
TGCGCCAGCAGTGAATTCGGGAGCGGGGACACAGATACGCAGTATTTT
>TRBJ1-1|.|13|.|TRBV6-6
CASSYQGQIEAFF
TGTGCCAGCAGTTACCAAGGACAGATAGAAGCTTTCTTT
>TRBJ2-3|.|12|few|TRBV6-2/TRBV6-3
CASSYSSVGEYF
TGTGCCAGCAGTTACTCAAGTGTGGGCGAGTATTTT
>TRBJ1-2|.|17|.|TRBV30
CAWRLPSARTLRAGYTF
TGTGCCTGGAGGCTACCGAGCGCCCGCACCTTAAGAGCTGGCTACACCTTC
>TRBJ1-2|.|15|.|TRBV3-1/TRBV3-2
CASSQDVPGRYGYTF
TGTGCCAGCAGCCAAGATGTCCCAGGCCGCTATGGCTACACCTTC
>TRBJ2-7|TRBD1|15|.|TRBV11-2
CASSSGQRSSYEQYF
TGTGCCAGCAGCTCGGGACAGAGAAGCTCCTACGAGCAGTACTTC